Shown below are 3 T cell receptor beta chains from a single sample sequenced in a study of Ad26.COV2.S vaccination and SARS-CoV-2 variants. Sequencing used immunoSEQ multiplex PCR; TCRdb keeps in-frame clones, though not all of them. This sample carries roughly 510,000 clones, around 88% of them seen once, and the ten largest clones take 13%. Treatment meaning: around 19 received Ad26.COV2.S at low or high dose, single or two shots; about 5 received placebo; per-sample allocation not given. The investigators took samples on day 63 after the first vaccine or placebo injection. Sample: peripheral blood, taken in a trial of Ad26.COV2.S vaccine versus placebo. The source is a person aged 18-65 years who received the Ad26.COV2.S COVID-19 vaccine or a placebo.

The chain combines TRBV10-3 with TRBJ2-7, with D possibly TRBD1 on 6 matching bases. Trimming pared 6 bases from V and 2 bases from J, leaving 17 bases between. The CDR3 totals 15 residues. CDR1 is ENHRY and CDR2 is SYGVKD in the germline V gene. The CDR3 region has the DNA TGTGCCATCAGATCCTCAGGGGCCCCAGCCTACGAGCAGTACTTC. Its translation: CAIRSSGAPAYEQYF.

This clone was observed at least ten times. The junction differs from germline at one of its ends, possibly a read error. The rearrangement uses TRBV19 and TRBJ1-5, with D hard to call. Germline V CDR1 and CDR2: LNHDA, SQIVND (reference sequence). This CDR3 spans 14 amino acids. This chain's CDR3 is CASTMGGFPQTQHF. CDR3 sequence (DNA): TGTGCCAGTACCATGGGCGGATTCCCTCAGACCCAGCATTTT.

This rearrangement joins TRBV2 to TRBJ1-2; the D is unclear. This CDR3 spans 13 amino acids. Trimming took off 6 bases at V and 4 bases at J, with 12 bases between the two ends. The V gene's germline CDR1 is SNHLY and CDR2 FYNNEI. Here the CDR3 DNA reads TGTGCCAGCAGCCCGATGAGCGGCTATGGCTACACCTTC. Amino acid sequence: CASSPMSGYGYTF.